One T cell receptor beta chain is described in this entry. This entry comes from a study of blood T cell repertoires in COVID-19. Study-wide background: The samples span acute and convalescent COVID-19 from the United States, Italy and Spain.

Original processing methods: Counts of nucleated cells, estimated from reference gene primer amplification, were obtained. Measured with immunoSEQ multiplex PCR; TCRdb has only the in-frame clones, and not every one. V and J calls and clone size are copied from that table; D and trimming were computed from the DNA. The repertoire holds 210,000 or so clones, around 82% seen once, with 7% to 8.5% in the top ten. V shed 3 bases and J 0 bases; nucleotides not matched to a gene: 9. The CDR3 is made up of 18 amino acids. Germline V CDR1 and CDR2: SGHVS, FQNEAQ. The sequence derives from a woman aged 40 to 50 with acute COVID-19. The V gene is TRBV7-8, the J gene TRBJ1-5; 9 nucleotides align to TRBD1. The sequenced sample consisted of PBMCs or T cells enriched from blood (not recorded which). CDR3 residues: CASSFSDRGRYSNQPQHF. CDR3 bases: TGTGCCAGCAGCTTTTCGGACAGGGGCCGATATAGCAATCAGCCCCAGCATTTT.